The rows below give T cell receptor beta chains drawn from one sample of a study of shared clonotypes between healthy human individuals. Method: immunoSEQ multiplex PCR; TCRdb's copy keeps in-frame clones and lacks some. The table shows 450,000 to 500,000 clones, with almost 80% occurring only once. Sequenced material: PBMCs. The receptors were sampled from a woman between 40 and 50 years old in good health. Some clones in this sample may be carry-over from other donors' samples. The CDR3 runs from the conserved cysteine through the conserved F or W. Fields, in order: D gene, J gene, clone size, V gene, CDR3 protein, CDR3 DNA. The D gene is left open where the match is weak. Not all rows give a size; the values are once, few, many and, for expanded clones, a class.

d_gene: -; j_gene: TRBJ2-7; abundance: -; v_gene: TRBV4-1; CDR3aa: CASSQDYASATYEQYF; CDR3nt: TGCGCCAGCAGCCAAGATTATGCTAGCGCCACCTACGAGCAGTACTTC
d_gene: -; j_gene: TRBJ2-2; abundance: -; v_gene: TRBV5-4; CDR3aa: CASSLQLAGELFF; CDR3nt: TGTGCCAGCAGCCTTCAGTTGGCCGGGGAGCTGTTTTTT
d_gene: TRBD1; j_gene: TRBJ2-5; abundance: -; v_gene: TRBV5-4; CDR3aa: CASSSQQGWETQYF; CDR3nt: TGTGCCAGCAGCTCCCAACAGGGGTGGGAGACCCAGTACTTC
d_gene: TRBD1; j_gene: TRBJ1-4; abundance: few; v_gene: TRBV6-1; CDR3aa: CASSESTGRWEKLFF; CDR3nt: TGTGCCAGCAGTGAGTCGACAGGGCGTTGGGAAAAACTGTTTTTT
d_gene: TRBD1; j_gene: TRBJ2-1; abundance: -; v_gene: TRBV28; CDR3aa: CASSPPTGVENEQFF; CDR3nt: TGTGCCAGCAGTCCGCCGACAGGGGTAGAAAATGAGCAGTTCTTC
d_gene: TRBD2; j_gene: TRBJ2-1; abundance: -; v_gene: TRBV11-3; CDR3aa: CASSLAGTSRHNEQFF; CDR3nt: TGTGCCAGCAGCTTAGCCGGGACTAGCAGGCACAATGAGCAGTTCTTC
d_gene: -; j_gene: TRBJ1-1; abundance: few; v_gene: TRBV7-8; CDR3aa: CASSFGDQATEAFF; CDR3nt: TGTGCCAGCAGCTTTGGGGACCAGGCCACTGAAGCTTTCTTT
d_gene: -; j_gene: TRBJ2-1; abundance: -; v_gene: TRBV2; CDR3aa: CASNLDLGDEQFF; CDR3nt: TGTGCCAGCAACCTCGACCTAGGCGATGAGCAGTTCTTC
d_gene: -; j_gene: TRBJ1-1; abundance: few; v_gene: TRBV18; CDR3aa: CASSLDHTEAFF; CDR3nt: TGTGCCAGCTCACTGGACCACACTGAAGCTTTCTTT
d_gene: TRBD2; j_gene: TRBJ2-1; abundance: -; v_gene: TRBV7-2; CDR3aa: CASSLEGLVYNEQFF; CDR3nt: TGTGCCAGCAGCTTAGAGGGACTAGTTTACAATGAGCAGTTCTTC
d_gene: -; j_gene: TRBJ2-7; abundance: -; v_gene: TRBV28; CDR3aa: CASSINKGAYEQYF; CDR3nt: TGTGCCAGCAGTATCAACAAGGGAGCCTACGAGCAGTACTTC
d_gene: -; j_gene: TRBJ2-3; abundance: -; v_gene: TRBV29-1; CDR3aa: CSVKAASRDTQYF; CDR3nt: TGCAGCGTTAAAGCGGCGAGCAGAGATACGCAGTATTTT
d_gene: TRBD1; j_gene: TRBJ2-7; abundance: -; v_gene: TRBV19; CDR3aa: CASSIGKTGGEQYF; CDR3nt: TGTGCCAGTAGTATTGGGAAGACAGGGGGCGAGCAGTACTTC
d_gene: -; j_gene: TRBJ1-1; abundance: -; v_gene: TRBV6-5; CDR3aa: CRSGMNTEAFF; CDR3nt: TGTCGCAGCGGGATGAACACTGAAGCTTTCTTT
d_gene: -; j_gene: TRBJ2-7; abundance: -; v_gene: TRBV7-9; CDR3aa: CASSLGQVLSYEQYF; CDR3nt: TGTGCCAGCAGCTTAGGACAGGTCCTCTCCTACGAGCAGTACTTC
d_gene: TRBD1; j_gene: TRBJ2-6; abundance: -; v_gene: TRBV5-1; CDR3aa: CASARTGQTSGANVLTF; CDR3nt: TGCGCCAGCGCTCGGACAGGCCAAACCTCTGGGGCCAACGTCCTGACTTTC
d_gene: -; j_gene: TRBJ1-1; abundance: few; v_gene: TRBV7-9; CDR3aa: CASSFVGAGTEAFF; CDR3nt: TGTGCCAGCAGCTTCGTGGGCGCGGGCACTGAAGCTTTCTTT
d_gene: TRBD1; j_gene: TRBJ1-2; abundance: -; v_gene: TRBV7-2; CDR3aa: CASSLGTGDYGYTF; CDR3nt: TGTGCCAGCAGCTTGGGGACAGGGGACTATGGCTACACCTTC
d_gene: -; j_gene: TRBJ2-7; abundance: -; v_gene: TRBV11-2; CDR3aa: CASSLDEWQTLGSRYEQYF; CDR3nt: TGTGCCAGCAGCTTAGATGAATGGCAGACGCTTGGATCTCGTTACGAGCAGTACTTC
d_gene: TRBD1; j_gene: TRBJ2-6; abundance: -; v_gene: TRBV5-1; CDR3aa: CASSPPVGQGAVGANVLTF; CDR3nt: TGCGCCAGCAGCCCGCCGGTTGGACAGGGGGCAGTGGGGGCCAACGTCCTGACTTTC
d_gene: TRBD1; j_gene: TRBJ2-7; abundance: -; v_gene: TRBV7-8; CDR3aa: CASSLGWDSSYEQYF; CDR3nt: TGTGCCAGCAGCTTAGGCTGGGACAGCTCCTACGAGCAGTACTTC
d_gene: -; j_gene: TRBJ1-1; abundance: -; v_gene: TRBV13; CDR3aa: CASSLIQGLNTEAFF; CDR3nt: TGTGCCAGCAGCTTAATCCAGGGATTGAACACTGAAGCTTTCTTT
d_gene: TRBD1; j_gene: TRBJ2-7; abundance: -; v_gene: TRBV5-1; CDR3aa: CASSWGQGEQYF; CDR3nt: TGCGCCAGCAGCTGGGGACAGGGGGAGCAGTACTTC
d_gene: TRBD2; j_gene: TRBJ2-5; abundance: -; v_gene: TRBV9; CDR3aa: CASSPRAGVGETQYF; CDR3nt: TGTGCCAGCAGCCCTCGTGCGGGAGTCGGAGAGACCCAGTACTTC
d_gene: TRBD1; j_gene: TRBJ1-1; abundance: -; v_gene: TRBV5-4; CDR3aa: CASSRRDRENTEAFF; CDR3nt: TGTGCCAGCAGCCGAAGGGACAGGGAGAACACTGAAGCTTTCTTT
d_gene: TRBD1; j_gene: TRBJ1-5; abundance: few; v_gene: TRBV5-1; CDR3aa: CASSLGTGRQPQHF; CDR3nt: TGCGCCAGCAGCTTGGGGACAGGGCGTCAGCCCCAGCATTTT
d_gene: TRBD2; j_gene: TRBJ2-7; abundance: -; v_gene: TRBV29-1; CDR3aa: CSIRLAGDSYEQYF; CDR3nt: TGCAGCATCAGACTAGCGGGAGATTCCTACGAGCAGTACTTC
d_gene: -; j_gene: TRBJ1-5; abundance: -; v_gene: TRBV30; CDR3aa: CAWSVQSPTRAHTQPQHF; CDR3nt: TGTGCCTGGAGTGTACAATCCCCGACACGAGCGCACACCCAGCCCCAGCATTTT
d_gene: TRBD1; j_gene: TRBJ1-4; abundance: once; v_gene: TRBV10-1; CDR3aa: CASSGPNRGHATNEKLFF; CDR3nt: TGCGCCAGCAGTGGGCCCAACAGGGGGCACGCAACTAATGAAAAACTGTTTTTT
d_gene: TRBD1; j_gene: TRBJ2-1; abundance: few; v_gene: TRBV4-3; CDR3aa: CASSTRDRGLNEQFF; CDR3nt: TGCGCCAGCAGCACCCGGGACAGGGGGTTGAATGAGCAGTTCTTC
d_gene: -; j_gene: TRBJ2-5; abundance: once; v_gene: TRBV28; CDR3aa: CASSLIYRETQYF; CDR3nt: TGTGCCAGCAGTTTAATCTATCGGGAGACCCAGTACTTC
d_gene: -; j_gene: TRBJ1-4; abundance: many; v_gene: TRBV2; CDR3aa: CASTAGSKLFF; CDR3nt: TGTGCCAGCACGGCGGGATCAAAACTGTTTTTT
d_gene: -; j_gene: TRBJ1-1; abundance: -; v_gene: TRBV15; CDR3aa: CATSRPTGEAFF; CDR3nt: TGTGCCACCAGCAGACCCACGGGAGAAGCTTTCTTT
d_gene: TRBD2; j_gene: TRBJ2-7; abundance: -; v_gene: TRBV4-1; CDR3aa: CASSQAPSGGYEQYF; CDR3nt: TGCGCCAGCAGCCAAGCCCCTAGCGGAGGATACGAGCAGTACTTC
d_gene: TRBD1; j_gene: TRBJ1-1; abundance: -; v_gene: TRBV28; CDR3aa: CASIGTANTEAFF; CDR3nt: TGTGCCAGCATCGGGACAGCGAACACTGAAGCTTTCTTT
d_gene: TRBD2; j_gene: TRBJ2-1; abundance: once; v_gene: TRBV19; CDR3aa: CASSIMGTSVNEQFF; CDR3nt: TGTGCCAGTAGTATTATGGGGACTAGCGTGAATGAGCAGTTCTTC
d_gene: -; j_gene: TRBJ1-2; abundance: -; v_gene: TRBV6-4; CDR3aa: CASSDSPSHGKTYGF; CDR3nt: TGTGCCAGCAGTGATTCACCCTCACACGGAAAGACCTATGGCTTC
d_gene: -; j_gene: TRBJ2-7; abundance: few; v_gene: TRBV7-7; CDR3aa: CASSLRQDGEQYF; CDR3nt: TGTGCCAGCAGCTTACGCCAGGATGGCGAGCAGTACTTC
d_gene: -; j_gene: TRBJ2-1; abundance: once; v_gene: TRBV5-4; CDR3aa: CASSLMDEQFF; CDR3nt: TGTGCCAGCAGCTTGATGGATGAGCAGTTCTTC
d_gene: TRBD2; j_gene: TRBJ2-5; abundance: -; v_gene: TRBV7-9; CDR3aa: CASSLAGDTVTQYF; CDR3nt: TGTGCCAGCAGCTTGGCGGGAGATACGGTGACCCAGTACTTC
d_gene: -; j_gene: TRBJ2-3; abundance: -; v_gene: TRBV2; CDR3aa: CATMPGHYRGDTQYF; CDR3nt: TGTGCCACGATGCCCGGACACTACCGGGGAGATACGCAGTATTTT
d_gene: TRBD2; j_gene: TRBJ2-1; abundance: -; v_gene: TRBV4-3; CDR3aa: CASSQPLAGNNEQFF; CDR3nt: TGCGCCAGCAGCCAACCACTAGCGGGAAACAATGAGCAGTTCTTC
d_gene: -; j_gene: TRBJ2-3; abundance: -; v_gene: TRBV6-4; CDR3aa: CASSGSSTDTQYF; CDR3nt: TGTGCCAGCAGTGGGAGCAGCACAGATACGCAGTATTTT
d_gene: TRBD1; j_gene: TRBJ1-2; abundance: -; v_gene: TRBV28; CDR3aa: CASSLTGTELYGYTF; CDR3nt: TGTGCCAGCAGTTTAACCGGGACAGAACTCTATGGCTACACCTTC
d_gene: -; j_gene: TRBJ2-1; abundance: -; v_gene: TRBV11-3; CDR3aa: CASSLGFLSEQFF; CDR3nt: TGTGCCAGCAGCTTAGGGTTTCTGTCTGAGCAGTTCTTC
d_gene: -; j_gene: TRBJ2-5; abundance: -; v_gene: TRBV18; CDR3aa: CASSPSGTGETQYF; CDR3nt: TGTGCCAGCTCACCAAGCGGGACAGGAGAGACCCAGTACTTC
d_gene: -; j_gene: TRBJ2-7; abundance: -; v_gene: TRBV15; CDR3aa: CATSRVGSPYEQYF; CDR3nt: TGTGCCACCAGCAGAGTCGGAAGCCCCTACGAGCAGTACTTC
d_gene: -; j_gene: TRBJ1-3; abundance: -; v_gene: TRBV28; CDR3aa: CASNRVNSGNTIYF; CDR3nt: TGTGCCAGCAATCGGGTTAACTCTGGAAACACCATATATTTT
d_gene: TRBD2; j_gene: TRBJ2-1; abundance: -; v_gene: TRBV28; CDR3aa: CASSPLAGAHNEQFF; CDR3nt: TGTGCCAGCAGCCCTCTAGCGGGAGCTCACAATGAGCAGTTCTTC